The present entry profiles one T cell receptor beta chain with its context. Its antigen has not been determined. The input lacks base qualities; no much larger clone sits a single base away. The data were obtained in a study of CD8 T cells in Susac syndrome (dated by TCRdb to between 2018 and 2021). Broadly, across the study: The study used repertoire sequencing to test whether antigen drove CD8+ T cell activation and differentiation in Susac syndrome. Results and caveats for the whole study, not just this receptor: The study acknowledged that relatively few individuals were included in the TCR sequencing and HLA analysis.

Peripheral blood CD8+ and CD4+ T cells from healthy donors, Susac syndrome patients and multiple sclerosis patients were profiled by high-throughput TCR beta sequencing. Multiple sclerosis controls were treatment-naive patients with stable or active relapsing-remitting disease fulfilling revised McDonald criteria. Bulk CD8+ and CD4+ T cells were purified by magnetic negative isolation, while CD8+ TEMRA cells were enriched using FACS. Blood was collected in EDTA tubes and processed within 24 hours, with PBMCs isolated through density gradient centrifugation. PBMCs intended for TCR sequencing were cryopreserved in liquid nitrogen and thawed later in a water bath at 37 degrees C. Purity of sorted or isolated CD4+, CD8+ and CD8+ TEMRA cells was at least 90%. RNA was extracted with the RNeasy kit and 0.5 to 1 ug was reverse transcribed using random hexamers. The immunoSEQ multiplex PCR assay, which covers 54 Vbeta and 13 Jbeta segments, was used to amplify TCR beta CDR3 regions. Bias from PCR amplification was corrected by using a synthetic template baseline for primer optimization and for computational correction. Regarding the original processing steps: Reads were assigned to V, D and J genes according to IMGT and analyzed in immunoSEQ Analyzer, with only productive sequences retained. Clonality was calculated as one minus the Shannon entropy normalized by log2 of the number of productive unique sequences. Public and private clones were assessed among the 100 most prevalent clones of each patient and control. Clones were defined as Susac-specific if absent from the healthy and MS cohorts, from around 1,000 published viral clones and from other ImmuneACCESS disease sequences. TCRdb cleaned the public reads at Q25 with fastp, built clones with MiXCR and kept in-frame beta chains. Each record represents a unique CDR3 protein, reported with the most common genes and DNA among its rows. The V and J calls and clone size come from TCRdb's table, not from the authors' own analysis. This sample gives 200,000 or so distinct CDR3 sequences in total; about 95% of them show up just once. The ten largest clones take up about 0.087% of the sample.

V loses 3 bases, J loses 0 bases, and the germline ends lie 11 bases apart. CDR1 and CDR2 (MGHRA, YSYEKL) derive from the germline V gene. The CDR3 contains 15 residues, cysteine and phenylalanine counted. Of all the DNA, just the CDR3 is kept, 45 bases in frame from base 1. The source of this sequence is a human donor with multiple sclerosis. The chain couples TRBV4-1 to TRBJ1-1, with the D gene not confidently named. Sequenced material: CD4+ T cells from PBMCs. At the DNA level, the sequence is TGCGCCAGCAGCCAGGGTGGGCCAATGAACACTGAAGCTTTCTTT. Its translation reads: CASSQGGPMNTEAFF.